The 27 T cell receptor beta chains below all came from one sample that was sequenced in a study of CD8 T cells in Susac syndrome. The authors reverse transcribed roughly 0.5 to 1 ug RNA with random hexamers. Each CDR3 protein gets one entry after TCRdb re-called the immunoSEQ multiplex PCR reads with MiXCR. The profile covers fewer than 150,000 distinct CDR3 sequences, with 95% appearing a single time and 0.15% to 0.2% taken by the ten largest. The sequenced sample consisted of CD8+ T cells from PBMCs. These receptors came from a human donor with Susac syndrome.

This chain links TRBV3-1 with TRBJ1-2; 9 bases line up with TRBD1. Germline V CDR1 and CDR2: LGHDT, YNNKEL (reference sequence). Trimming cost V 3 bases and J 8 bases; bases outside gene matches: 16. This CDR3 is built from 17 residues. The CDR3 here is CASSQILQGAIVQGYTF. The CDR3 nucleotides read TGTGCCAGCAGCCAGATTTTACAGGGGGCAATAGTACAAGGCTACACCTTC.

This chain uses TRBV29-1 with TRBJ2-2, with 9 bases fitting TRBD2. With 4 bases clipped from V and 7 bases from J, the junction kept 10 bases outside the gene matches. Germline-derived CDR1 and CDR2 are SQVTM and ANQGSEA. The CDR3 runs to 15 residues. The CDR3 loop is CSVVLAGEINGELFF. DNA of the CDR3: TGCAGCGTTGTCTTAGCGGGAGAGATCAACGGGGAGCTGTTTTTT.

The chain has TRBV11-2 and TRBJ1-1; the D is unclear. This CDR3 has 15 residues. Trimming removed 3 bases at V and 5 bases at J, with 16 bases between. Germline V gene sequence: CDR1 SGHAT, CDR2 FQNNGV. CDR3 DNA sequence: TGTGCCAGCAGCTTCGGACTGGGGAGTAGTACTGAAGCTTTCTTT. Translating gives CASSFGLGSSTEAFF.

The J gene is TRBJ1-1, the V gene TRBV28; D possibly corresponds to TRBD1 (5 bases). The CDR3 runs to 15 residues. CDR1 and CDR2 from the germline V gene are MDHEN and SYDVKM. Trimming took off 5 bases at V and 0 bases at J, with 13 bases between the two ends. The DNA of the CDR3 is TGTGCCAGCAGTCCCCTTGGGGGATTGAACACTGAAGCTTTCTTT. It translates to CASSPLGGLNTEAFF. The full variable domain, with the rest looked up from reference TRBV28 and TRBJ1-1, is DVKVTQSSRYLVKRTGEKVFLECVQDMDHENMFWYRQDPGLGLRLIYFSYDVKMKEKGDIPEGYSVSREKKERFSLILESASTNQTSMYLCASSPLGGLNTEAFFGQGTRLTVV.

This rearrangement joins TRBV19 to TRBJ1-1; D is unresolved. The CDR3 covers 13 residues. Looked up from germline, CDR1 is LNHDA and CDR2 is SQIVND (reference sequence). V was clipped by 1 base and J by 4 bases, with 7 bases between them. DNA for the CDR3: TGTGCCAGTAGTATAGTGAGTGGCACTGAAGCTTTCTTT. Its translation is CASSIVSGTEAFF. The whole variable domain, remainder taken from reference TRBV19 and TRBJ1-1, is DGGITQSPKYLFRKEGQNVTLSCEQNLNHDAMYWYRQDPGQGLRLIYYSQIVNDFQKGDIAEGYSVSREKKESFPLTVTSAQKNPTAFYLCASSIVSGTEAFFGQGTRLTVV.

As DNA, the CDR3 is TGCAGTGCTAGACTATCGACAGGGGTCTCCTACGAGCAGTACTTC. It codes for CSARLSTGVSYEQYF. The rearrangement joins TRBV20-1 to TRBJ2-7; 8 positions match TRBD1. CDR3 size: 15 residues. Per germline, CDR1 DFQATT and CDR2 SNEGSKA (reference sequence). V dropped 2 bases and J dropped 0; count of bases not matched to a gene: 6.

The V and J genes are TRBV7-9 and TRBJ2-7, with 14 positions matching TRBD2. The V segment lost 4 bases and the J segment 8 bases; nucleotides outside the gene matches: 13. CDR1 and CDR2 (germline): SEHNR, FQNEAQ (reference sequence). The CDR3 has 17 residues. DNA of the CDR3: TGTGCCAGCAGCTCAACCGCCGGGACTAGCGGGAGTTTCCAGCAGTACTTC. Residues: CASSSTAGTSGSFQQYF. Variable domain in full (rest from reference TRBV7-9 and TRBJ2-7): DTGVSQNPRHKITKRGQNVTFRCDPISEHNRLYWYRQTLGQGPEFLTYFQNEAQLEKSRLLSDRFSAERPKGSFSTLEIQRTEQGDSAMYLCASSSTAGTSGSFQQYFGPGTRLTVT.

The chain uses TRBV9 and TRBJ2-1; D uncertain. Between the trimmed V and J ends, which lost 3 bases and 13 bases, there was a span of 20 bases. CDR1 SGDLS and CDR2 YYNGEE come from the germline V gene. The CDR3 is 14 amino acids. As DNA, the CDR3 is TGTGCCAGCAGCGGTCGAAGTCGCCACACATTACAGTTCTTC. This gives the protein CASSGRSRHTLQFF.

This clonotype is a singleton in its sample. The rearrangement links TRBV7-9 to TRBJ1-5, with D tentatively TRBD1 (6 bases). This CDR3 is 17 amino acids long. V gave up 4 bases and J gave up 0 bases, with 16 bases separating them. Germline CDR1 is SEHNR and CDR2 is FQNEAQ (reference sequence). The CDR3 protein is CASSSQDSGHSNQPQHF. For the CDR3, the DNA is TGTGCCAGCAGCTCCCAGGACAGCGGGCATAGCAATCAGCCCCAGCATTTT.

The chain carries TRBV6-4 and TRBJ2-7, with 13 bases lining up with TRBD2. Trimming took 4 bases from V and 7 from J; bases not matched to a gene: 10. The CDR3 runs 16 residues. The germline CDR1 and CDR2 sequences are MRHNA and SNTAGT. The DNA for the CDR3 is TGTGCCAGCAGTGCGAAACTAGCGGGAGGGCCGCAAGAGCAGTACTTC. This encodes CASSAKLAGGPQEQYF.

The chain combines TRBV5-8 with TRBJ2-7; TRBD1 matches 7 bases. J was trimmed by 3 bases and V by 3 bases; bases with no gene match: 9. The CDR3 has 15 residues. The germline gives CDR1 SGHTS, CDR2 YDEGEE. For the CDR3, the DNA is TGTGCCAGCAGCTCGTGTCCCCAGGGGGTCTACGAGCAGTACTTC. Amino acid sequence: CASSSCPQGVYEQYF.

The chain is built from TRBV6-4 and TRBJ2-2, with 10 bases lining up with TRBD2. The CDR3 has 16 residues. CDR1 and CDR2 from the germline V gene are MRHNA and SNTAGT. With V trimmed by 5 bases and J by 1 base, 4 bases remained unmatched. The CDR3 loop reads CASSPTSGENTGELFF. Written as DNA, the CDR3 is TGTGCCAGCAGTCCAACTAGCGGGGAGAACACCGGGGAGCTGTTTTTT.

The CDR3 loop is CASSQETSYEQYF. CDR3 sequence (DNA): TGCGCCAGCAGCCAAGAGACTAGCTACGAGCAGTACTTC. The genes are TRBV4-1 and TRBJ2-7, with D possibly matching TRBD2 (6 bases). CDR1 is MGHRA, CDR2 YSYEKL, per germline. This CDR3 comprises 13 residues. The V end lost 0 bases, the J end lost 3 bases, and 6 bases lay between the germline ends.

The chain is built from TRBV9 and TRBJ1-1; D not resolved. The CDR3 consists of 14 residues. V was shortened by 1 base and J by 6 bases, with 13 bases between the two germline ends. Looked up from germline, CDR1 is SGDLS and CDR2 is YYNGEE. The CDR3 DNA follows: TGTGCCAGCAGCGTAAGTGGGGTTATCTCTGAAGCTTTCTTT. It is translated as CASSVSGVISEAFF.

This chain joins TRBV4-1 and TRBJ1-1, with D unresolved. CDR1 is MGHRA, CDR2 YSYEKL, per germline. V gave up 1 base and J gave up 4 bases, with 16 bases separating them. The CDR3 has 16 amino acids. CDR3 sequence (DNA): TGCGCCAGCAGCCAAGTGGAAGGTACGGTGGGCACTGAAGCTTTCTTT. Translating gives CASSQVEGTVGTEAFF.

The chain carries TRBV15 and TRBJ2-1; D remains ambiguous. Trimming took 3 bases from V and 5 from J, leaving 17 bases between them. Germline CDR1 LNHNV, CDR2 YYDKDF (reference sequence). The CDR3 is 16 amino acids. The CDR3 loop reads CATSSPPGQAHNEQFF. DNA of the CDR3: TGTGCCACCAGCAGCCCCCCCGGGCAGGCCCACAATGAGCAGTTCTTC.

The chain employs TRBV13 and TRBJ1-2; D is unclear. This CDR3 comprises 16 residues. Per germline, CDR1 PRHDT and CDR2 FYEKMQ (reference sequence). V lost 5 bases, J lost 8 bases, and 24 bases lay in between. The CDR3 sequence is CASSPGRLIASGGYTF. As DNA, the CDR3 is TGTGCCAGCAGCCCCGGCAGGTTGATCGCTTCGGGAGGCTACACCTTC.

The rearrangement joins TRBV4-2 to TRBJ2-3; TRBD1 matches at 7 bases. The CDR3 totals 15 residues. Germline V gene lookup returns CDR1 LGHNA and CDR2 YNFKEQ. J lost 2 bases, V lost 4 bases, and 6 bases had no gene match. The CDR3 here is CASSPLDRSTDTQYF. The CDR3 DNA reads TGTGCCAGCAGCCCTCTGGACAGGTCCACAGATACGCAGTATTTT.

V and J are TRBV6-5 and TRBJ2-1; a possible D gene is TRBD1 (5 bases). V gave up 6 bases and J gave up 0 bases, with 9 bases separating them. Germline V CDR1 and CDR2: MNHEY, SVGAGI. The CDR3 extends over 14 amino acids. CDR3 sequence: CASSDSPSYNEQFF. The CDR3 DNA reads as TGTGCCAGCAGCGACAGTCCCTCCTACAATGAGCAGTTCTTC.

The CDR3 DNA reads as TGTGCCAGCAGCGTCCCCGGGCCCCAAGAGACCCAGTACTTC. Protein product: CASSVPGPQETQYF. The chain carries TRBV9 and TRBJ2-5; no clear D gene. Germline V gene lookup returns CDR1 SGDLS and CDR2 YYNGEE. This CDR3 has 14 residues. The V and J ends lost 2 bases and 1 base respectively, with 9 bases between them. Based on the CDR3 plus reference TRBV9 and TRBJ2-5, the full variable domain is DSGVTQTPKHLITATGQRVTLRCSPRSGDLSVYWYQQSLDQGLQFLIQYYNGEERAKGNILERFSAQQFPDLHSELNLSSLELGDSALYFCASSVPGPQETQYFGPGTRLLVL.

V gene TRBV19 combines with J gene TRBJ1-4, with 7 positions matching TRBD1. Germline V gives CDR1 LNHDA, CDR2 SQIVND (reference sequence). The V and J ends lost 5 bases and 14 bases, in that order; junction bases with no gene match: 5. The CDR3 runs to 11 residues. CDR3 residues: CASSATGYLFF. In DNA, the CDR3 is TGTGCCAGTAGTGCGACAGGGTATCTGTTTTTT.

The chain combines TRBV6-5 with TRBJ2-7; D may be TRBD2 (6 bases). The CDR3 has 14 residues. Germline-derived CDR1 and CDR2 are MNHEY and SVGAGI. V was cut by 5 bases and J by 4 bases, with 15 bases left in between. CDR3: CASSPGTEGYEQYF. In DNA form, the CDR3 reads TGTGCCAGCAGTCCTGGGACGGAGGGATACGAGCAGTACTTC.

The chain links TRBV27 to TRBJ2-2; D not resolved. The V and J ends lost 5 bases and 6 bases respectively, with 10 bases between them. Germline assignment: CDR1 MNHEY and CDR2 SMNVEV (reference sequence). This CDR3 region has 13 residues. The CDR3 DNA sequence: TGTGCCAGCAGTCACTCCGGACCCGGGGAGCTGTTTTTT. Translating it yields CASSHSGPGELFF.

Remarks on this clonotype: A read error may account for a junction end that differs from germline. The chain carries TRBV19 and TRBJ2-2; D is perhaps TRBD1 or TRBD2 (5 bases each). Germline CDR1 is LNHDA and CDR2 is SQIVND (reference sequence). This CDR3 comprises 15 residues. The CDR3 DNA reads TGTGCCAGTAGTTCACGAGGACACGACACCGGGGAGCTGCTTTTT. It translates to CASSSRGHDTGELLF.

The chain carries TRBV2 and TRBJ2-7; 11 bases are a match to TRBD1. This CDR3 has 14 amino acids. The V and J ends lost 6 bases and 2 bases, in that order; junction bases with no gene match: 3. CDR1 is SNHLY and CDR2 is FYNNEI in the germline V gene. This chain's CDR3 is CASRTGQGAYEQYF. DNA for the CDR3: TGTGCCAGCAGGACGGGACAGGGGGCCTACGAGCAGTACTTC.

As DNA, the CDR3 is TGTGCCAGCAGTTACTTTGGCAGCTCCTACGAGCAGTACTTC. Its translation: CASSYFGSSYEQYF. This chain joins TRBV6-2 or TRBV6-3 and TRBJ2-7, with D unclear. This CDR3 contains 14 residues. Trimming removed 1 base from V and 0 bases from J, with 7 bases in between. The germline V gene encodes CDR1 MNHEY and CDR2 SVGEGT.

V gene TRBV12-3 or TRBV12-4 combines with J gene TRBJ2-5; 12 nucleotides align to TRBD2. V shed 10 bases and J 1 base; nucleotides not matched to a gene: 13. The CDR3 loop spans 17 amino acids. CDR3 DNA: TGTGCCACGGCCGCGACTAGCGGGAGAGGTGCCCAAGAGACCCAGTACTTC. Its translation is CATAATSGRGAQETQYF.